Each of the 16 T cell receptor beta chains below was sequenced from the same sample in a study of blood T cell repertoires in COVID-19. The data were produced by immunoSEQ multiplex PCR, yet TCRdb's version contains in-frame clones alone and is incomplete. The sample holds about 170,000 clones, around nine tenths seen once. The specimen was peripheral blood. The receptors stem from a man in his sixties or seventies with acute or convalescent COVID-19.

Written as DNA, the CDR3 is TGTGCCAGCAGCTCAGGCTACAATGAGCAGTTCTTC. Translated: CASSSGYNEQFF. The chain recombines TRBV11-3 with TRBJ2-1, with D unclear. Trimming removed 4 bases from V and 3 bases from J, with 4 bases in between. CDR1 SGHNT and CDR2 YENEEA come from the germline V gene. The CDR3 spans 12 residues.

CDR3 residues: CASRNGGASTDTQYF. The CDR3 region has the DNA TGTGCCAGCAGGAACGGGGGGGCAAGCACAGATACGCAGTATTTT. The chain employs TRBV5-4 and TRBJ2-3, with 8 bases that match TRBD2. Germline V lookup: CDR1 SGHNT, CDR2 YYREEE (reference sequence). There are 15 residues in the CDR3. The junction had 5 bases not matched to a gene; V was cut back by 5 bases and J by 0 bases. Full variable domain (missing parts from reference TRBV5-4 and TRBJ2-3): ETGVTQSPTHLIKTRGQQVTLRCSSQSGHNTVSWYQQALGQGPQFIFQYYREEENGRGNFPPRFSGLQFPNYSSELNVNALELDDSALYLCASRNGGASTDTQYFGPGTRLTVL.

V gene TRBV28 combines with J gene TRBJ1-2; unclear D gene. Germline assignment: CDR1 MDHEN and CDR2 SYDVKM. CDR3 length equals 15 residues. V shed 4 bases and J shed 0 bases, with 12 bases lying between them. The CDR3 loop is CASSSPGLANYGYTF. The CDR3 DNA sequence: TGTGCCAGCAGTTCCCCGGGGTTAGCTAACTATGGCTACACCTTC.

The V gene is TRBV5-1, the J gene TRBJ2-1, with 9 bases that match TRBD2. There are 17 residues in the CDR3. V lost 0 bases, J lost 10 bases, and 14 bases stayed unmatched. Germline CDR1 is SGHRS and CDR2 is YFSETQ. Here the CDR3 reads CASSLVPSGDLQGEQFF. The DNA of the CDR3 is TGCGCCAGCAGCTTGGTCCCTAGCGGGGACCTTCAGGGGGAGCAGTTCTTC. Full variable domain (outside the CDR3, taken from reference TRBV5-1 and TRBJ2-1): KAGVTQTPRYLIKTRGQQVTLSCSPISGHRSVSWYQQTPGQGLQFLFEYFSETQRNKGNFPGRFSGRQFSNSRSEMNVSTLELGDSALYLCASSLVPSGDLQGEQFFGPGTRLTVL.

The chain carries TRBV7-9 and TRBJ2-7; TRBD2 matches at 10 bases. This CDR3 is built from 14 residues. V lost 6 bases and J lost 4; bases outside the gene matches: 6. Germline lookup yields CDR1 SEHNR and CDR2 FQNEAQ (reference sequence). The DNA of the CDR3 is TGTGCCAGCAGAGCTAGCGGGAGCTCGTACGAGCAGTACTTC. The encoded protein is CASRASGSSYEQYF. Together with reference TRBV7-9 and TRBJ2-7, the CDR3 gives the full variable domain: DTGVSQNPRHKITKRGQNVTFRCDPISEHNRLYWYRQTLGQGPEFLTYFQNEAQLEKSRLLSDRFSAERPKGSFSTLEIQRTEQGDSAMYLCASRASGSSYEQYFGPGTRLTVT.

The CDR3 DNA reads as TGTGCCAGCAGTTTTCAGGGGGCGGGGGAAAAACTGTTTTTT. The encoded protein is CASSFQGAGEKLFF. The rearrangement joins TRBV28 to TRBJ1-4; 8 nucleotides align to TRBD1. The CDR3 extends over 14 amino acids. The germline gives CDR1 MDHEN, CDR2 SYDVKM. J was trimmed by 8 bases and V by 3 bases; bases with no gene match: 5.

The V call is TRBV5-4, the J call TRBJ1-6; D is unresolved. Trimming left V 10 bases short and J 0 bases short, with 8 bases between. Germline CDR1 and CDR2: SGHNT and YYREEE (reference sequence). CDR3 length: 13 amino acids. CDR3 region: CAAGSSYNSPLHF. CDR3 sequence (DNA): TGTGCCGCGGGAAGCTCCTATAATTCACCCCTCCACTTT. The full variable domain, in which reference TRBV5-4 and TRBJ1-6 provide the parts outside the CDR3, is ETGVTQSPTHLIKTRGQQVTLRCSSQSGHNTVSWYQQALGQGPQFIFQYYREEENGRGNFPPRFSGLQFPNYSSELNVNALELDDSALYLCAAGSSYNSPLHFGNGTRLTVT.

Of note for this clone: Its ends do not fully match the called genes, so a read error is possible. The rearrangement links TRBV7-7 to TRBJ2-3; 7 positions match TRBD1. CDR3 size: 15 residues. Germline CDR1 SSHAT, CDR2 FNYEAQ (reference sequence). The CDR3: CASSPGTVLTDTQYF. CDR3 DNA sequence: TGTGCTAGCAGCCCCGGGACAGTGCTCACAGATACGCAGTATTTT.

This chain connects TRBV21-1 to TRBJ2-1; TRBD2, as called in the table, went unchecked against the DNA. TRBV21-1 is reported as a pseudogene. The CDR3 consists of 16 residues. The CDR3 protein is CASSKRPAPPYNEQFF. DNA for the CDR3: TGTGCCAGCAGCAAGAGGCCAGCGCCACCCTACAATGAGCAGTTCTTC.

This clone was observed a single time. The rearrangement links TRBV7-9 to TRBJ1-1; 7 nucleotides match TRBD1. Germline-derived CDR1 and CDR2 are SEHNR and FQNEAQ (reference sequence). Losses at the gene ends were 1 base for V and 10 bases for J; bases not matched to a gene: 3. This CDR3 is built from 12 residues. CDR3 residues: CASSLDRGRAFF. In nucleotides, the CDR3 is TGTGCCAGCAGCTTAGACAGGGGACGAGCTTTCTTT.

CDR3: CASSAPLAGQETQYF. DNA of the CDR3: TGTGCCAGCAGCGCCCCACTAGCGGGGCAAGAGACCCAGTACTTC. This sequence joins TRBV5-4 and TRBJ2-5; 10 nucleotides line up with TRBD2. CDR3 length: 15 residues. V dropped 4 bases and J dropped 2; count of bases not matched to a gene: 5. Germline CDR1 and CDR2: SGHNT and YYREEE (reference sequence). Complete variable domain (other parts from reference TRBV5-4 and TRBJ2-5): ETGVTQSPTHLIKTRGQQVTLRCSSQSGHNTVSWYQQALGQGPQFIFQYYREEENGRGNFPPRFSGLQFPNYSSELNVNALELDDSALYLCASSAPLAGQETQYFGPGTRLLVL.

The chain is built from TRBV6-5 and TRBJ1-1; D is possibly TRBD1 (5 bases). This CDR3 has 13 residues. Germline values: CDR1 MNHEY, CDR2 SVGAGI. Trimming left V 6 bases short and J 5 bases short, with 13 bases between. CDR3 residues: CASRQGSGTEAFF. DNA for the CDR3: TGTGCCAGCAGGCAGGGAAGTGGGACTGAAGCTTTCTTT.

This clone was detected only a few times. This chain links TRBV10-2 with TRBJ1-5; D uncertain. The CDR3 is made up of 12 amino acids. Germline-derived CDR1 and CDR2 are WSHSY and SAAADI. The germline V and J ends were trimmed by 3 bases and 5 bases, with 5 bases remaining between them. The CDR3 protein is CASSETDQPQHF. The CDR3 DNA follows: TGCGCCAGCAGTGAAACAGATCAGCCCCAGCATTTT.

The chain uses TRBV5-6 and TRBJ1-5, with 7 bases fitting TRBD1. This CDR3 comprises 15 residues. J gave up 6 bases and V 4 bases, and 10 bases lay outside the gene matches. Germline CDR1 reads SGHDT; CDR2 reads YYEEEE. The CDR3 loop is CASSGERGLRQPQHF. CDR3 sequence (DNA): TGTGCCAGCAGCGGTGAGAGGGGGCTTCGTCAGCCCCAGCATTTT.

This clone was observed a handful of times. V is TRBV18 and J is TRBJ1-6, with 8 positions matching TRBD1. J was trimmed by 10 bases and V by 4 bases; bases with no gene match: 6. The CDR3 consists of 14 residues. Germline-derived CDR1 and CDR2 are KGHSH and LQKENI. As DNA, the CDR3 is TGTGCCAGCTCACTAGGACAGGGACTCTCACCCCTCCACTTT. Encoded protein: CASSLGQGLSPLHF.

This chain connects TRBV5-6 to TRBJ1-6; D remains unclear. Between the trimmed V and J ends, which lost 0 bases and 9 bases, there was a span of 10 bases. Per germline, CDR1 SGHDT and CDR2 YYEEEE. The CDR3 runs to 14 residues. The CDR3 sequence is CASSLGRLGSPLHF. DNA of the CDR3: TGTGCCAGCAGCTTGGGCCGACTAGGTTCACCCCTCCACTTT.